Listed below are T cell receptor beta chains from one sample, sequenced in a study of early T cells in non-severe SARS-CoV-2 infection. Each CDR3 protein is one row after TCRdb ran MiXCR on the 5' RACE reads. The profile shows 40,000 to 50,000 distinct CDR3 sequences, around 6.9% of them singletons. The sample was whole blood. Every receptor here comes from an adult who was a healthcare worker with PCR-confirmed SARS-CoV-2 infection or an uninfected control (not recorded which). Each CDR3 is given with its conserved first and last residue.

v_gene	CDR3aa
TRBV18	CASSGGARNTEAFF
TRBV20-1	CSARSTNTRNTEAFF
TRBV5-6	CASSLALGNSYGYTF
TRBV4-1	CASRDLGGGSSYNEQFF
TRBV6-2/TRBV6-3	CASSYWGQGITGELFF
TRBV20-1	CSAASGGQETQYF
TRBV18	CASSPVDRANSNQPQHF
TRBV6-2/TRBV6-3	CASTFSRDRIVGYF
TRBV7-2	CASSLAGGYEQYF
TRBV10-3	CAISDGPPGAYTF